The 14 T cell receptor beta chains in this list originate from one sample, sequenced in a study of T cells in Graves' hyperthyroidism and ophthalmopathy. RNA transcripts gave rise to amplified TCR beta CDR3 regions. Primed by the HTBI set, a first-round RT-PCR was run on the TCR CDR3. TCRdb analysed the multiplex PCR reads with MiXCR anew, one entry per CDR3 protein. The sample lists about 740,000 distinct CDR3 sequences, 14% seen once, with 10% in the top ten. The sample consisted of blood. The source is a woman between 18 and 29 years old with Graves' hyperthyroidism.

Notes on this clonotype: Just one base apart from a much larger clone, this may be a read error. The chain links TRBV11-2 to TRBJ2-1, with D possibly TRBD2 on 5 matching bases. The germline gives CDR1 SGHAT, CDR2 FQNNGV. The CDR3 covers 15 residues. The CDR3, as DNA: TGTGCCAGCAGCCATATTCGGGGAACTTACAATGAGCAGCTCTTC. Its translation: CASSHIRGTYNEQLF.

This clonotype has a count of ten or more. J is TRBJ2-7 and V is TRBV7-9; possibly TRBD1 or TRBD2 for D (5 bases each). The V gene's germline CDR1 is SEHNR and CDR2 FQNEAQ (reference sequence). The CDR3 loop spans 13 amino acids. The V end lost 10 bases, the J end lost 4 bases, and 17 bases lay between the germline ends. The CDR3 spells CATLRDRGYEQYF. CDR3 DNA: TGTGCCACACTCCGGGACCGAGGTTACGAGCAGTACTTC.

J is TRBJ1-2 and V is TRBV24-1, with TRBD1 matching 9 bases. J was trimmed by 4 bases and V by 2 bases; bases with no gene match: 4. CDR3 length: 15 residues. Per germline, CDR1 KGHDR and CDR2 SFDVKD. The CDR3 coding sequence is TGTGCCACCAGTGATTCACAGGGGGCTGGCTATGGCTACACCTTC. Translation gives CATSDSQGAGYGYTF.

This clonotype was seen a few times. This chain uses TRBV12-3 or TRBV12-4 with TRBJ2-5; weak D call: TRBD2 (6 bases). V was cut by 1 base and J by 5 bases, with 23 bases left in between. The CDR3 covers 18 residues. This chain's CDR3 is CASSLGGSEGGVVETQYF. The CDR3 bases are TGTGCCAGCAGTTTAGGAGGATCGGAGGGAGGAGTGGTTGAGACCCAGTACTTC.

The V and J genes are TRBV7-9 and TRBJ2-7, with 8 nucleotides matching TRBD1. Losses at the gene ends were 3 bases for V and 0 bases for J; bases not matched to a gene: 4. This CDR3 contains 15 residues. Germline V gene lookup returns CDR1 SEHNR and CDR2 FQNEAQ (reference sequence). The CDR3 here is CASSFNRGSSYEQYF. In DNA form, the CDR3 reads TGTGCCAGCAGCTTCAACAGGGGGAGCTCCTACGAGCAGTACTTC.

This clonotype has at least ten counts. The genes are TRBV20-1 and TRBJ2-1, with 7 bases that match TRBD2. V was pared by 4 bases and J by 5 bases, with 5 bases of the junction left unmatched. Germline values: CDR1 DFQATT, CDR2 SNEGSKA (reference sequence). This CDR3 comprises 13 residues. CDR3 in DNA: TGCAGTGCTATGGCGGGAGACCACAATGAGCAGTTCTTC. Translated, it gives CSAMAGDHNEQFF.

This clonotype was found once. The rearrangement uses TRBV30 and TRBJ2-5; no clear D. Germline CDR1 and CDR2: GTSNPN and SVGIG (reference sequence). V lost 4 bases, J lost 1 base, and 13 bases lay in between. This CDR3 spans 14 amino acids. The CDR3 is CAWIKVGTQETQYF. In DNA, the CDR3 is TGTGCCTGGATAAAAGTGGGCACCCAAGAGACCCAGTACTTC.

This clonotype was detected only a few times. The chain uses TRBV20-1 and TRBJ2-1; 11 nucleotides line up with TRBD2. There are 15 residues in the CDR3. Germline-derived CDR1 and CDR2 are DFQATT and SNEGSKA (reference sequence). Here the CDR3 reads CSLHDQGLADNEQFF. The CDR3 nucleotides are TGCAGCCTACATGACCAGGGACTAGCGGACAATGAGCAGTTCTTC.

In the case of this clonotype: A much bigger clone sits one base away, suggesting this may be a read error. The rearrangement uses TRBV7-6 and TRBJ2-2; no firm D call. CDR3 length: 12 amino acids. CDR1 is SGHVS and CDR2 is FNYEAQ in the germline V gene. The CDR3 sequence: CTSSLASGELFF. CDR3 DNA: TGTACCAGCAGCTTAGCCTCCGGGGAGCTGTTTTTT. The variable domain in full, completed from reference TRBV7-6 and TRBJ2-2, reads GAGVSQSPRYKVTKRGQDVALRCDPISGHVSLYWYRQALGQGPEFLTYFNYEAQQDKSGLPNDRFSAERPEGSISTLTIQRTEQRDSAMYRCTSSLASGELFFGEGSRLTVL.

A few counts support this clonotype. V is TRBV19 and J is TRBJ1-5; possible D gene TRBD1, 6 bases. The V gene lost 3 bases and the J gene lost 12 bases, with 9 bases spanning the gap. This CDR3 comprises 11 residues. CDR1 and CDR2 from the germline V gene are LNHDA and SQIVND (reference sequence). In DNA form, the CDR3 reads TGTGCCAGTAGTATCGGACAGAACCAGCATTTT. Its protein product is CASSIGQNQHF.

This sequence joins TRBV4-1 and TRBJ2-1; D perhaps matches TRBD2 (6 bases). Germline CDR1 MGHRA, CDR2 YSYEKL. Trimming cost V 4 bases and J 8 bases, with 12 bases left between them. The CDR3 sequence is 13 residues long. CDR3 residues: CASSRSTGDEQFF. CDR3 coding DNA: TGCGCCAGCAGCCGCTCCACGGGGGATGAGCAGTTCTTC.

This clonotype was seen repeatedly, ten times or more. The chain recombines TRBV3-1 with TRBJ2-7, with unresolved D. Germline assignment: CDR1 LGHDT and CDR2 YNNKEL (reference sequence). Trimming took off 2 bases at V and 5 bases at J, with 10 bases between the two ends. The CDR3 contains 13 residues. The CDR3 coding sequence is TGTGCCAGCAGCCAAACCCGTGGGGACGAGCAGTACTTC. Translated: CASSQTRGDEQYF.

CDR3 nucleotide sequence: TGTGCCAGCAGCCCGGGGATAGGCGGCGGGAACAATGAGCAGTTCTTC. Its protein product is CASSPGIGGGNNEQFF. The J gene is TRBJ2-1, the V gene TRBV2; tentatively, D is TRBD2 (6 bases). The V end was cut by 6 bases, the J end by 5 bases, with 20 bases between. Germline V gene lookup returns CDR1 SNHLY and CDR2 FYNNEI. The CDR3 runs to 16 residues. Filled out from reference TRBV2 and TRBJ2-1, the complete variable domain reads EPEVTQTPSHQVTQMGQEVILRCVPISNHLYFYWYRQILGQKVEFLVSFYNNEISEKSEIFDDQFSVERPDGSNFTLKIRSTKLEDSAMYFCASSPGIGGGNNEQFFGPGTRLTVL.

The rearrangement joins TRBV7-9 to TRBJ2-1; D tentatively fits TRBD1 or TRBD2 (5 bases each). Trimming removed 0 bases from V and 1 base from J, with 10 bases in between. This CDR3 spans 16 amino acids. Germline CDR1 is SEHNR and CDR2 is FQNEAQ (reference sequence). The CDR3 loop reads CASSLAGDPSYNEQFF. Here the CDR3 DNA reads TGTGCCAGCAGCTTAGCGGGGGACCCGTCCTACAATGAGCAGTTCTTC.